Sequencing of this T cell receptor (beta chain) was carried out in a study of blood T cell repertoires in COVID-19. Study in general: Samples came from the United States, Italy and Spain, spanning acute and convalescent COVID-19. T cells, B-cell-depleted T cells, or PBMCs provided the cDNA or gDNA that served as material.

Authors' analysis steps: Amplification from reference gene primers served as the basis for estimated nucleated cell counts. The repertoire was sequenced with immunoSEQ multiplex PCR; TCRdb's copy has only in-frame clones and lacks some. V and J calls plus clone size are reproduced from that table; the DNA served to infer D and trimming. The table shows 200,000 or so clones, with roughly 84% occurring only once. Germline V gene data show CDR1 as SGHDN and CDR2 as FVKESK. CDR3 size: 15 residues. V was shortened by 1 base and J by 4 bases, with 13 bases between the two germline ends. The receptor was derived from a human donor in a cohort sampled during active COVID-19. V is TRBV14 and J is TRBJ2-5; D possibly corresponds to TRBD2 (5 bases). The sample was peripheral blood. Here the CDR3 reads CASSQVSGRGETQYF. DNA for the CDR3: TGTGCCAGCAGCCAAGTCTCAGGACGGGGAGAGACCCAGTACTTC.